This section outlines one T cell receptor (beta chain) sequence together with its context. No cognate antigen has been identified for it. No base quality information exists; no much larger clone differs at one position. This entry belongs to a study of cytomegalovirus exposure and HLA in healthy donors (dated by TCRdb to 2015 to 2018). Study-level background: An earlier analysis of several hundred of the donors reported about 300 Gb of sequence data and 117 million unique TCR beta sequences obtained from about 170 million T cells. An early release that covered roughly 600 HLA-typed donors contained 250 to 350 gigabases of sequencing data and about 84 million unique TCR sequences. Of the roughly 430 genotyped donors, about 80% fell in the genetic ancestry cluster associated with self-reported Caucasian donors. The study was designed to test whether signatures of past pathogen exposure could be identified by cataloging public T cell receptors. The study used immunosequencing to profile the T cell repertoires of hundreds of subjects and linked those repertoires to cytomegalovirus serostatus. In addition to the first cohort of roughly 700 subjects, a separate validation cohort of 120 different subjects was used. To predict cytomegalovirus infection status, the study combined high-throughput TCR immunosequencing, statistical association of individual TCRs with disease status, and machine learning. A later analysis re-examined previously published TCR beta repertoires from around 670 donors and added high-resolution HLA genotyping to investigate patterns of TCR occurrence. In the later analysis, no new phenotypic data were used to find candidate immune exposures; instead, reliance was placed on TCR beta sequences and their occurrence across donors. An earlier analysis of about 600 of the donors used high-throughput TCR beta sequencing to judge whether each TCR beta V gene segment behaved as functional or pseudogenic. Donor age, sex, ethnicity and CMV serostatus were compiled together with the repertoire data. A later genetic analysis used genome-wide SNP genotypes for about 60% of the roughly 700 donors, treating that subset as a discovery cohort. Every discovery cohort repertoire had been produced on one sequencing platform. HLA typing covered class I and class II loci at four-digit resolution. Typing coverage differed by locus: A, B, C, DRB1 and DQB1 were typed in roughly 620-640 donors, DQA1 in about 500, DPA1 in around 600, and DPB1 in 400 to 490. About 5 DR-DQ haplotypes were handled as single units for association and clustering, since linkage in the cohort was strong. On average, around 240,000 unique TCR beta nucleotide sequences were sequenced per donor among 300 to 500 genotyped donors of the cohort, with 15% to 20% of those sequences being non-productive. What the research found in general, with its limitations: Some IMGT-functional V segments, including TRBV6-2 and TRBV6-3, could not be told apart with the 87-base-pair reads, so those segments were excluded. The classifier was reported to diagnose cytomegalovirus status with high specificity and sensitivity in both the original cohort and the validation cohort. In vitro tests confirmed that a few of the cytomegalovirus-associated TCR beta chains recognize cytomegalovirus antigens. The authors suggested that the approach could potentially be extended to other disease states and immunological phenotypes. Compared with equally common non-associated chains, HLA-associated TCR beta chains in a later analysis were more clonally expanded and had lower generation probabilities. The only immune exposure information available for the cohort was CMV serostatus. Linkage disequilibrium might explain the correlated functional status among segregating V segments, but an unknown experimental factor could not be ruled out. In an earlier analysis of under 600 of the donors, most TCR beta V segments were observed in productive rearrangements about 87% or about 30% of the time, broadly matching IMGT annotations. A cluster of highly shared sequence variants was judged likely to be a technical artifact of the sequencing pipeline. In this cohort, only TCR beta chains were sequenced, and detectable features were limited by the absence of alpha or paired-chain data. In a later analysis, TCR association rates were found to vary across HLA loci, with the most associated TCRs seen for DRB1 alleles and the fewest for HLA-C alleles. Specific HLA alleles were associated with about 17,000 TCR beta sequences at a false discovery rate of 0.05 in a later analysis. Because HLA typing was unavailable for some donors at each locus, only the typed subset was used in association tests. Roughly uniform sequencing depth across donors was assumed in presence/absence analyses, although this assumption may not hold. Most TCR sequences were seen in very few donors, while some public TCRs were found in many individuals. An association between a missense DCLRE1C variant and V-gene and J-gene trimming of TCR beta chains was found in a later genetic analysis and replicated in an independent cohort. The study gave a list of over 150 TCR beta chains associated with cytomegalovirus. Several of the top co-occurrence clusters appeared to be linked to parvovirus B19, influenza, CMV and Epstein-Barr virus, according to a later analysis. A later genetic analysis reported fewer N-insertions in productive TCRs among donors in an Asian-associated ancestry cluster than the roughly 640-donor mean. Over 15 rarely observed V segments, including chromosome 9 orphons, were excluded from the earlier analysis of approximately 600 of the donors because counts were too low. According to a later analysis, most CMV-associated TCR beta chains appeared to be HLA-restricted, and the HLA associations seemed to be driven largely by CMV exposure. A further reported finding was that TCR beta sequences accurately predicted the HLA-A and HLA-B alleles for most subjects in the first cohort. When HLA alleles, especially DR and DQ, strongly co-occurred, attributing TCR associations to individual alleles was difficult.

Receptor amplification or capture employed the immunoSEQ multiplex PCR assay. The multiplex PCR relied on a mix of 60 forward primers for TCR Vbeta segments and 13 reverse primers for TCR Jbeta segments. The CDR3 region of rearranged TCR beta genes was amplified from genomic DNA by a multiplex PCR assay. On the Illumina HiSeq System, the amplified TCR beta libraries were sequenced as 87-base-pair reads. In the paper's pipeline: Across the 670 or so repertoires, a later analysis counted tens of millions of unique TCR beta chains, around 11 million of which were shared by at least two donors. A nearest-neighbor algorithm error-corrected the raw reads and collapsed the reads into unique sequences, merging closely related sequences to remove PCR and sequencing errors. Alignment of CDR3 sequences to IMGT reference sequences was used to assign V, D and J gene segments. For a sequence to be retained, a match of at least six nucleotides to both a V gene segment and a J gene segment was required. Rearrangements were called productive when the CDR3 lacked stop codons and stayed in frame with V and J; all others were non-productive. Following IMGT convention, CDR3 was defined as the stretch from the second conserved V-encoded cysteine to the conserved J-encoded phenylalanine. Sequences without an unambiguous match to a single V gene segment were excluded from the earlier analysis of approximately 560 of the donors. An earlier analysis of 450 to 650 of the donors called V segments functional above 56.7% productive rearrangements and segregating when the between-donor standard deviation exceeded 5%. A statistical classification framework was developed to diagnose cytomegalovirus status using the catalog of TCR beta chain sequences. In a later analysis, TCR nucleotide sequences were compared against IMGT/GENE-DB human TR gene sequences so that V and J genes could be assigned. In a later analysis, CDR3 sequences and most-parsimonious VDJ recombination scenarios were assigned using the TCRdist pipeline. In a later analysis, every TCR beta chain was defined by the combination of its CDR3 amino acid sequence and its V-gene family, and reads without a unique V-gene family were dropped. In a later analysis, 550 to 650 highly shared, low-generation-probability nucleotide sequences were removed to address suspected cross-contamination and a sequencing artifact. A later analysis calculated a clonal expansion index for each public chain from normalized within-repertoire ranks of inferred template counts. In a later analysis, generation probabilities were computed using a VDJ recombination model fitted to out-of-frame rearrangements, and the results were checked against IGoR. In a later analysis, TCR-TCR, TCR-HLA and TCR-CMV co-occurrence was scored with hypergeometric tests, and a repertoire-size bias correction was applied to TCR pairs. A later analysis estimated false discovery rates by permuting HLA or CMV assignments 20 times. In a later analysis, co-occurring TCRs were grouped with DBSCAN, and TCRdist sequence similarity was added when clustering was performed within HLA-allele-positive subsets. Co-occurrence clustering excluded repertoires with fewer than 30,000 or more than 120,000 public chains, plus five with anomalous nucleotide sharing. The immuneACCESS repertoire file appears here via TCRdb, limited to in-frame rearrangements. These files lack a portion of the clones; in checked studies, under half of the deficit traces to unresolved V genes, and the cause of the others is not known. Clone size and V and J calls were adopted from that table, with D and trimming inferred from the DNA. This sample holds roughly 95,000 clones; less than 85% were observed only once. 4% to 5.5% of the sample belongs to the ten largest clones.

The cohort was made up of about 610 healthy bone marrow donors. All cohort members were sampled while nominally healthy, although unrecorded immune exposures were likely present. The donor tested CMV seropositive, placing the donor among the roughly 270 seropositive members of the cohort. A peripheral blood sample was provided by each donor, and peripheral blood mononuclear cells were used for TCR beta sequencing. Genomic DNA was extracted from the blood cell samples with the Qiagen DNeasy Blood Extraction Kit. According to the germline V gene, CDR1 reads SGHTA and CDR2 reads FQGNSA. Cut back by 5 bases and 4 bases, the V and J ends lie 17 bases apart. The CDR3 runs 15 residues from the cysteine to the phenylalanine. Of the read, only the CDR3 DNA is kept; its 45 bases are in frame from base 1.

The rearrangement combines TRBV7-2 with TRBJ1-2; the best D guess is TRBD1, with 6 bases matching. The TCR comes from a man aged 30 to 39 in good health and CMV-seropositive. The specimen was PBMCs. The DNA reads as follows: TGTGCCAGCAGCCGCGGGGGGCCTGTTAGCTATGGCTACACCTTC. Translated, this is CASSRGGPVSYGYTF.